The 28 T cell receptor beta chains below come from one sample, sequenced in a study of glioma-infiltrating T cells after dendritic cell vaccination. Sequencing was performed with immunoSEQ multiplex PCR; in TCRdb, only in-frame clones are kept and a portion is missing. The sample carries approximately 48,000 clones, about 91% recorded once. This sample's time point: after dendritic cell vaccination, including at tumor progression/relapse. The sequenced sample was blood, obtained after dendritic cell vaccination. These receptors were collected from a human donor with glioblastoma.

This chain links TRBV9 with TRBJ2-3, with 13 bases identical to TRBD2. CDR1 and CDR2 (germline): SGDLS, YYNGEE. The CDR3 spans 19 residues. The V segment lost 4 bases and the J segment 6 bases; nucleotides outside the gene matches: 17. Here the CDR3 DNA reads TGTGCCAGCAGCCACGCTAGGACTAGCGGGAGCTCTAGGAAGGATACGCAGTATTTT. This encodes CASSHARTSGSSRKDTQYF.

This clone showed up just once. For the CDR3, the DNA is TGTGCCAGCAACCGAGGACTAGCGGGAGGGCCCGGGGAGCTGTTTTTT. Its translation is CASNRGLAGGPGELFF. The J gene is TRBJ2-2, the V gene TRBV14; 15 bases map to TRBD2. The J segment lost 6 bases and the V segment lost 7 bases, leaving 6 bases of the junction unmatched. The CDR3 is 16 residues long. CDR1 SGHDN and CDR2 FVKESK come from the germline V gene.

The chain uses TRBV5-1 and TRBJ1-4; 7 positions match TRBD1. Germline CDR1 reads SGHRS; CDR2 reads YFSETQ. The CDR3 is 15 residues long. With V trimmed by 5 bases and J by 2 bases, 6 bases remained unmatched. The CDR3 DNA reads TGCGCCAGCAGACCAGACAGGGCCACTAATGAAAAACTGTTTTTT. Encoded protein: CASRPDRATNEKLFF. The entire variable domain, with the rest obtained from reference TRBV5-1 and TRBJ1-4, is as follows: KAGVTQTPRYLIKTRGQQVTLSCSPISGHRSVSWYQQTPGQGLQFLFEYFSETQRNKGNFPGRFSGRQFSNSRSEMNVSTLELGDSALYLCASRPDRATNEKLFFGSGTQLSVL.

The chain uses TRBV5-6 and TRBJ1-2; D possibly corresponds to TRBD1 (5 bases). CDR1 is SGHDT and CDR2 is YYEEEE in the germline V gene. This CDR3 is built from 13 residues. Trimming removed 4 bases at V and 7 bases at J, with 14 bases between. For the CDR3, the DNA is TGTGCCAGCAGCGGGGGACTGACTCGTGGCTACACCTTC. Translating gives CASSGGLTRGYTF.

V and J are TRBV6-5 and TRBJ1-4, with D tentatively TRBD1 (6 bases). The CDR3 runs to 15 residues. The V end lost 0 bases, the J end lost 12 bases, and 17 bases lay between the germline ends. Germline V gives CDR1 MNHEY, CDR2 SVGAGI. CDR3 sequence: CASSYSSSGRGELFF. In DNA form, the CDR3 reads TGTGCCAGCAGTTACTCGAGTTCCGGCAGGGGCGAACTGTTTTTT.

The rearrangement joins TRBV10-3 to TRBJ2-3; 8 bases are a match to TRBD1. This CDR3 is built from 13 residues. The V gene's germline CDR1 is ENHRY and CDR2 SYGVKD. V shed 8 bases, J shed 2 bases, and the junction held 3 bases outside the gene matches. CDR3 residues: CAIGTGITDTQYF. Written as DNA, the CDR3 is TGTGCCATCGGGACAGGTATCACAGATACGCAGTATTTT.

The genes are TRBV11-2 and TRBJ2-7; 7 positions match TRBD2. CDR1 SGHAT and CDR2 FQNNGV come from the germline V gene. The CDR3 is 14 amino acids. Unmatched junction bases numbered 6, after V lost 3 bases and J lost 4 bases. CDR3 sequence (DNA): TGTGCCAGCAGCTTGGCGGGAGTAAATTACGAGCAGTACTTC. Residues: CASSLAGVNYEQYF.

This sequence joins TRBV5-1 and TRBJ2-7; D is uncertain. This CDR3 is 14 amino acids long. V gave up 0 bases and J gave up 5 bases, with 12 bases separating them. Germline V gene data show CDR1 as SGHRS and CDR2 as YFSETQ. This CDR3 reads CASSLGYFPHEQYF. Here the CDR3 DNA reads TGCGCCAGCAGCTTGGGTTACTTTCCCCACGAGCAGTACTTC.

The chain is built from TRBV9 and TRBJ2-7; D not resolved. V lost 0 bases, J lost 6 bases, and 7 bases lay in between. Germline V gene data show CDR1 as SGDLS and CDR2 as YYNGEE. CDR3 length: 12 amino acids. CDR3 sequence (DNA): TGTGCCAGCAGCGTAGGGGCAGGCGAGCAGTACTTC. This sequence encodes CASSVGAGEQYF.

The chain uses TRBV15 and TRBJ1-3; no definite D call. The germline V and J ends were trimmed by 0 bases and 0 bases, with 12 bases remaining between them. Germline V gene lookup returns CDR1 LNHNV and CDR2 YYDKDF (reference sequence). The CDR3 sequence is 17 residues long. The CDR3 DNA sequence: TGTGCCACCAGCAGAGATTCACGGGGTAACTCTGGAAACACCATATATTTT. This encodes CATSRDSRGNSGNTIYF.

In DNA, the CDR3 is TGTGCCAGCAGCTTGGGCGGGGCTAGCACCGGGGCCAAAAACATTCAGTACTTC. Its translation: CASSLGGASTGAKNIQYF. This chain uses TRBV5-4 with TRBJ2-4, with D perhaps TRBD2 (6 bases). Per germline, CDR1 SGHNT and CDR2 YYREEE (reference sequence). CDR3 length: 18 amino acids. With 0 bases removed from V and 1 base from J, the gap between germline ends came to 17 bases.

J is TRBJ2-1 and V is TRBV4-2, with a possible D match to TRBD2 (7 bases). Trimming shortened V by 4 bases and J by 7 bases, and 14 bases separated the two germline ends. The CDR3 loop spans 14 amino acids. Germline V gene lookup returns CDR1 LGHNA and CDR2 YNFKEQ. The chain's CDR3 is CASSPGGAVNEQFF. The DNA for the CDR3 is TGTGCCAGCAGCCCTGGGGGGGCGGTGAATGAGCAGTTCTTC.

This clone was observed a handful of times. The rearrangement joins TRBV7-9 to TRBJ2-3; weak D call: TRBD2 (6 bases). The V end lost 0 bases, the J end lost 3 bases, and 10 bases lay between the germline ends. The CDR3 is made up of 15 amino acids. The germline V gene encodes CDR1 SEHNR and CDR2 FQNEAQ (reference sequence). The CDR3 bases are TGTGCCAGCAGCTTAGCGGAAGGGAGGACAGATACGCAGTATTTT. Translated: CASSLAEGRTDTQYF.

The chain joins TRBV9 to TRBJ2-5, with 7 bases aligning to TRBD2. Unmatched junction bases numbered 8, after V lost 4 bases and J lost 5 bases. Germline CDR1 SGDLS, CDR2 YYNGEE. This CDR3 region has 14 residues. This chain's CDR3 is CASSLRGDMETQYF. The CDR3 DNA is TGTGCCAGCAGCCTACGGGGGGATATGGAGACCCAGTACTTC.

J is TRBJ2-2 and V is TRBV27; 8 bases line up with TRBD2. V gave up 1 base and J gave up 1 base; unmatched junction bases: 5. The CDR3 totals 17 residues. Germline V gene data show CDR1 as MNHEY and CDR2 as SMNVEV (reference sequence). This chain's CDR3 is CASSLLISGVNTGELFF. The CDR3 DNA reads TGTGCCAGCAGTTTATTGATTAGCGGGGTGAACACCGGGGAGCTGTTTTTT.

The CDR3 loop is CAASGTYEQYF. Written as DNA, the CDR3 is TGTGCTGCTAGCGGTACCTACGAGCAGTACTTC. The chain uses TRBV10-3 and TRBJ2-7, with 7 positions matching TRBD2. The germline V gene encodes CDR1 ENHRY and CDR2 SYGVKD. This CDR3 is 11 amino acids long.

The V gene is TRBV5-1, the J gene TRBJ2-3, with 12 nucleotides matching TRBD1. V lost 0 bases and J lost 1; bases outside the gene matches: 9. The CDR3 runs 19 residues. Germline assignment: CDR1 SGHRS and CDR2 YFSETQ. The DNA for the CDR3 is TGCGCCAGCAGCTTGGCCGGGACAGGGGGCTCCCTGGGCACAGATACGCAGTATTTT. This translates into CASSLAGTGGSLGTDTQYF.

This chain links TRBV6-1 with TRBJ2-7; D might be TRBD1 (5 bases). CDR1 is MNHNS, CDR2 SASEGT, per germline. The V gene lost 1 base and the J gene lost 3 bases, with 10 bases spanning the gap. The length of the CDR3 is 14 residues. The CDR3 sequence: CASSEGGRDYEQYF. Here the CDR3 DNA reads TGTGCCAGCAGTGAAGGGGGCAGGGACTACGAGCAGTACTTC.

This sequence joins TRBV7-6 and TRBJ1-5; weak D call: TRBD1 (5 bases). Germline V gene data show CDR1 as SGHVS and CDR2 as FNYEAQ. Trimming shortened V by 0 bases and J by 2 bases, and 11 bases separated the two germline ends. There are 16 residues in the CDR3. The CDR3 bases are TGTGCCAGCAGCTTAGCGGGGGGACGAGGCAATCAGCCCCAGCATTTT. Translating gives CASSLAGGRGNQPQHF.

The chain uses TRBV5-4 and TRBJ2-5; D not resolved. Germline CDR1 is SGHNT and CDR2 is YYREEE (reference sequence). The CDR3 runs to 11 residues. Trimming took 4 bases from V and 2 from J, leaving 3 bases between them. The CDR3: CASSQQETQYF. CDR3 DNA: TGTGCCAGCAGCCAACAAGAGACCCAGTACTTC.

The chain employs TRBV19 and TRBJ1-5; D perhaps matches TRBD1 (6 bases). The ends were cut back, 5 bases at V and 5 bases at J, with 13 bases in the middle. CDR3 length: 14 residues. The germline CDR1 and CDR2 sequences are LNHDA and SQIVND (reference sequence). CDR3 in DNA: TGTGCCAGTAGTTTCCGACAGGAGGATCAGCCCCAGCATTTT. The encoded protein is CASSFRQEDQPQHF.

The DNA of the CDR3 is TGTGCCAGCAGTACGAGCCTCATCAGGGTGGGCACAGATACGCAGTATTTT. It codes for CASSTSLIRVGTDTQYF. V gene TRBV27 combines with J gene TRBJ2-3, with D tentatively TRBD1 (5 bases). The CDR3 totals 17 residues. Per germline, CDR1 MNHEY and CDR2 SMNVEV (reference sequence). V was shortened by 5 bases and J by 1 base, with 19 bases between the two germline ends.

This clone was counted a few times. The chain is built from TRBV19 and TRBJ1-1; D possibly corresponds to TRBD1 (5 bases). Germline-derived CDR1 and CDR2 are LNHDA and SQIVND (reference sequence). This CDR3 contains 14 residues. Between the trimmed V and J ends, which lost 5 bases and 2 bases, there was a span of 12 bases. DNA for the CDR3: TGTGCCAGTAGTGTCAGGACATATAACACTGAAGCTTTCTTT. Translated, it gives CASSVRTYNTEAFF.

This clone was counted a few times. The rearrangement links TRBV6-1 to TRBJ2-7, with TRBD1 identical over 7 bases. J lost 4 bases, V lost 0 bases, and 9 bases had no gene match. The CDR3 contains 16 residues. CDR1 MNHNS and CDR2 SASEGT come from the germline V gene. CDR3 in amino acids: CASSEAVGTEAYEQYF. CDR3 nucleotide sequence: TGTGCCAGCAGTGAAGCGGTCGGGACAGAAGCTTACGAGCAGTACTTC.

The rearrangement joins TRBV7-9 to TRBJ1-1, with 7 positions matching TRBD1. CDR3 size: 16 residues. Germline loops: CDR1 SEHNR, CDR2 FQNEAQ (reference sequence). Trimming took 4 bases from V and 4 from J; bases not matched to a gene: 12. The CDR3 coding sequence is TGTGCCAGCAGCTCCCACGGAGGGGGCACGGGCACTGAAGCTTTCTTT. The encoded protein is CASSSHGGGTGTEAFF.

In DNA form, the CDR3 reads TGTGCCTGGAGCGAAGGGACATTAGTCAATCAGCCCCAGCATTTT. Its protein product is CAWSEGTLVNQPQHF. The chain carries TRBV30 and TRBJ1-5; TRBD1 is a possible D gene (6 bases). Trimming stripped 3 bases from V and 3 bases from J, with 15 bases between. Germline V gene sequence: CDR1 GTSNPN, CDR2 SVGIG (reference sequence). This CDR3 has 15 amino acids.

The V call is TRBV6-1, the J call TRBJ1-1; D is ambiguous. The CDR3 is made up of 14 amino acids. Germline CDR1 and CDR2: MNHNS and SASEGT. Trimming shortened V by 2 bases and J by 1 base, and 8 bases separated the two germline ends. The chain's CDR3 is CASSERSSNTEAFF. The DNA of the CDR3 is TGTGCCAGCAGTGAACGGTCATCGAACACTGAAGCTTTCTTT.

The chain is built from TRBV7-9 and TRBJ1-3; tentatively, D is TRBD1 (5 bases). The length of the CDR3 is 16 residues. The germline CDR1 and CDR2 sequences are SEHNR and FQNEAQ (reference sequence). The V and J ends lost 5 bases and 0 bases respectively, with 14 bases between them. The CDR3, as DNA: TGTGCCAGCAGCCACGGACAACGGTACTCTGGAAACACCATATATTTT. Its protein product is CASSHGQRYSGNTIYF.